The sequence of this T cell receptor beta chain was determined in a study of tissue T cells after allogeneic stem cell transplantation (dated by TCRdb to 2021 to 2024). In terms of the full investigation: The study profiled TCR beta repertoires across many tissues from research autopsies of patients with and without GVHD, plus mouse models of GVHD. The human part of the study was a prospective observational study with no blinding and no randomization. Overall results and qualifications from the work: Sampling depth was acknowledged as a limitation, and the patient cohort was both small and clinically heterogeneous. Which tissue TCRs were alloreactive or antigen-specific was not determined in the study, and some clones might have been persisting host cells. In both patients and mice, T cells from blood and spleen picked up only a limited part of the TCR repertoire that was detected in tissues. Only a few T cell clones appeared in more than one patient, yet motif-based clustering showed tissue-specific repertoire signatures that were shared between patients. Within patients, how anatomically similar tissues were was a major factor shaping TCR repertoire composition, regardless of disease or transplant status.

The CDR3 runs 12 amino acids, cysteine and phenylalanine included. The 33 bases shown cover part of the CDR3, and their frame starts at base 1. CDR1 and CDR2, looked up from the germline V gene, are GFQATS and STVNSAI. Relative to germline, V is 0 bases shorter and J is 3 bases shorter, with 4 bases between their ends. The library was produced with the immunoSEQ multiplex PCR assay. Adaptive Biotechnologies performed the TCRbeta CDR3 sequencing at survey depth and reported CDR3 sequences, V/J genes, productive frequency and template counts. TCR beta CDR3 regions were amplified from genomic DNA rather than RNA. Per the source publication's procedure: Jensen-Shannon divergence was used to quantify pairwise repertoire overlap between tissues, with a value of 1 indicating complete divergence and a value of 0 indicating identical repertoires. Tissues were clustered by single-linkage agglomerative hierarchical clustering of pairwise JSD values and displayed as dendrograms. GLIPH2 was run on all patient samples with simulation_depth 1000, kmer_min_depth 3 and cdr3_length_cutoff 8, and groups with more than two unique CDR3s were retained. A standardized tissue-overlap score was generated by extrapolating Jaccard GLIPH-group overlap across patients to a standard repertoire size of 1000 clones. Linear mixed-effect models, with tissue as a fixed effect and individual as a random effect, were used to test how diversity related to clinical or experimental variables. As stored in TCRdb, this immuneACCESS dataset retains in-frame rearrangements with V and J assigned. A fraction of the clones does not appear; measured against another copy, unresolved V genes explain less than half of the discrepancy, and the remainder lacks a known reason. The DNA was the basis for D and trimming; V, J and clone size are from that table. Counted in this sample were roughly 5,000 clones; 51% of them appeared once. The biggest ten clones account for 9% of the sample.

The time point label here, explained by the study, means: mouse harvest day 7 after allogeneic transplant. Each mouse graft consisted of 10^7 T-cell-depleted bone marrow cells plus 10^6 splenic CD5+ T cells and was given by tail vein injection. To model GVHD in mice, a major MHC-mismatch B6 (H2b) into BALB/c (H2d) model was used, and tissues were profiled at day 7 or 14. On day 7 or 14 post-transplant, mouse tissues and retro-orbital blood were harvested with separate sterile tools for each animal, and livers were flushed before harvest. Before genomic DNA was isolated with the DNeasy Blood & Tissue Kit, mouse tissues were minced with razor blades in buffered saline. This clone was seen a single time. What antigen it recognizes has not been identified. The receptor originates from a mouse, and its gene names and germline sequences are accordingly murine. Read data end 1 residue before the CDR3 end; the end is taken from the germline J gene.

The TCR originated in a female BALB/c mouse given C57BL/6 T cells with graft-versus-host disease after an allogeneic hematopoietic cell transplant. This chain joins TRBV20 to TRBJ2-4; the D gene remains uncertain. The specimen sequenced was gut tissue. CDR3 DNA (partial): TGTGGTGCTAGGGATGGCCAAAACACCTTGTAC. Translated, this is CGARDGQNTLY. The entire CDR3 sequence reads CGARDGQNTLYF.